These 3 T cell receptor beta chains share one sample of origin, sequenced in a study of beta chain features in type 1 diabetes. Study findings and constraints: Within each of all four CD4+ subsets, Type 1 diabetes patients had TCRB CDR3s that were moderately but significantly shorter.

Expressed TCRB transcripts were sequenced because the entire RNA isolate underwent reverse transcription. Generated by immunoSEQ multiplex PCR, the TCRdb table keeps only in-frame clones and is missing some. This table holds roughly 730,000 clones, 13% found once. These receptors have no known antigen. Material for sequencing was naive CD4+ T cells from blood. The receptors here all came from a man between 18 and 29 years old with type 1 diabetes.

The V call is TRBV7-3, the J call TRBJ2-1; tentatively, D is TRBD1 or TRBD2 (6 bases each). The CDR3 loop spans 17 amino acids. The germline V and J ends were trimmed by 5 bases and 4 bases, with 21 bases remaining between them. Germline V gene lookup returns CDR1 SGHTA and CDR2 FQGTGA. The CDR3 DNA follows: TGTGCCAGCAGCCAGGGCCCTTTTGGGGGGCCGTACAATGAGCAGTTCTTC. Translating it yields CASSQGPFGGPYNEQFF.

This chain connects TRBV7-8 to TRBJ1-2; 7 bases map to TRBD1. The CDR3 runs to 14 residues. V shed 3 bases and J 7 bases; nucleotides not matched to a gene: 8. Per the germline V gene, CDR1 is SGHVS and CDR2 is FQNEAQ. CDR3 nucleotide sequence: TGTGCCAGCAGCTTGGAAGGGACAGATAGTGGCTACACCTTC. Protein product: CASSLEGTDSGYTF.

CDR3 DNA: TGTGCCAGCAGCCTCGCCGGGACTAGTGATACAGATACGCAGTATTTT. Protein: CASSLAGTSDTDTQYF. V and J are TRBV14 and TRBJ2-3; 8 bases line up with TRBD2. Germline assignment: CDR1 SGHDN and CDR2 FVKESK. J lost 3 bases, V lost 4 bases, and 9 bases had no gene match. This CDR3 is built from 16 residues.